This entry concerns a single T cell receptor beta chain. Its antigen is as yet unknown. CD4+ T cells from unexposed donors were obtained before the COVID-19 pandemic (2011-2018). After 10 to 11 days of culture, CD4+ T cells were isolated. PBMCs were plated at around 2 million per well in IL-2-containing medium. This entry belongs to a study of CD4 T cells in relation to SARS-CoV-2 and coronaviruses. Study-level background: PBMCs were cultured with antigen for roughly nine days before TCR beta sequencing.

Trimming took 2 bases from V and 0 from J; bases not matched to a gene: 4. CDR3 length: 16 residues. Germline assignment: CDR1 LNHNV and CDR2 YYDKDF (reference sequence). Clones were read by immunoSEQ multiplex PCR, and TCRdb kept only the in-frame ones, dropping some. The sample includes about 23,000 clones, 73% of them seen just once. The receptor comes from a human donor in good health. The sequencing sample was made of CD4+ T cells from PBMCs, cultured in vitro. V and J are TRBV15 and TRBJ1-5; TRBD1 matches at 7 bases. Written as DNA, the CDR3 is TGTGCCACCAGCAGAAAGACAGGGCTTAGCAATCAGCCCCAGCATTTT. It encodes CATSRKTGLSNQPQHF.